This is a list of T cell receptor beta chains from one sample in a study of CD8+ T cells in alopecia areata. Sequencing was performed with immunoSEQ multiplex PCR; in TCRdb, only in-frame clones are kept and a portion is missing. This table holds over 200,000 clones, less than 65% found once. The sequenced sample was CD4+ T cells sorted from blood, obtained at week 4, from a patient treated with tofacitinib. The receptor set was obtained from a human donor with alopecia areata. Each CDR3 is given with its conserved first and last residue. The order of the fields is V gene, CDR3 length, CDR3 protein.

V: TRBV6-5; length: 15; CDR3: CASTKGQDNTGELFF
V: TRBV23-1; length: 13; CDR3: CASSRDIGETQYF
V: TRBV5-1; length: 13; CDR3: CASSRDSLGTQYF
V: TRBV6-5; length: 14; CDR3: CASRLSGGTDTQYF
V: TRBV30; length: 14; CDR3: CAWSLEVSNTEAFF
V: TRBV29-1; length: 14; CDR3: CSVGANSHTGELFF
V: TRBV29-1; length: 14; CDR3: CSEGGLAKGSEQFF
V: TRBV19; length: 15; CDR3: CASSILGTGNTEAFF
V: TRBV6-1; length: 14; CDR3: CASRVRGNNQPQHF
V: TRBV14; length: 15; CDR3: CASTRRKRVQETQYF
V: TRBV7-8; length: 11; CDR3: CASSFQETQYF
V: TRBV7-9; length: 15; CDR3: CASSLTGGSRNEQYF
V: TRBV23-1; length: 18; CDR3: CASVHRSGLTGDETEAFF
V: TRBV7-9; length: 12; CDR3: CASSRGVETQYF
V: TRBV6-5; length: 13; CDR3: CASSYQINQPQHF
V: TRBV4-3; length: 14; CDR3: CASSQETRGYEQYF
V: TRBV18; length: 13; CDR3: CASSIGSNNEQFF
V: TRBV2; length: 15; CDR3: CASSPGGGGNQPQHF
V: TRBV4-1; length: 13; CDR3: CASSQEPWSPQHF
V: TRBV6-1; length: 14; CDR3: CASLAGYSNQPQHF
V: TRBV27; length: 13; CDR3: CASSLFGNQPQHF
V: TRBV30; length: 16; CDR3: CAWRGAGGLAKNIQYF
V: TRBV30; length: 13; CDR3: CAWTAVASEKLFF
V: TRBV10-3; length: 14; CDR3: CAISESLVNTEAFF
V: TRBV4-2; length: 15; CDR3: CASSLLAGHTGELFF
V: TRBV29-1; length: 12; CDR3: CSVDKGTDTQYF
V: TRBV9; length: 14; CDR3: CASSPGTAVYGYTF
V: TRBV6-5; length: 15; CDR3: CASSYTGGASGELFF
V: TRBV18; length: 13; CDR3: CASSPGTNTEAFF